The sequence of this TCR beta chain was determined in a study of blood T cell repertoires in COVID-19. Looking at the study overall: The United States, Italy and Spain provided the acute and convalescent COVID-19 samples. Nucleic acid was either cDNA or gDNA, and it came from T cells, B-cell-depleted T cells, or PBMCs.

V dropped 2 bases and J dropped 3 bases, with 11 bases sitting between them. CDR3 length: 15 amino acids. Germline V lookup: CDR1 MNHNY, CDR2 SVGAGI (reference sequence). Original analysis: Estimates of nucleated cell counts were drawn from the amplification of reference gene primers. TCRdb's table, derived via immunoSEQ multiplex PCR, lists solely in-frame clones and lacks some. That table supplies the V and J calls and clone size; D and trimming were determined from the DNA. Of about 100,000 clones in the sample, about nine tenths were seen once. The clonotype comes from a human donor in a cohort sampled during active COVID-19. The sample was peripheral blood. The chain joins TRBV6-6 to TRBJ1-5, with a possible D match to TRBD1 (5 bases). CDR3: CASSYAGDINQPQHF. CDR3 sequence (DNA): TGTGCCAGCAGTTACGCGGGGGATATCAATCAGCCCCAGCATTTT.